These 24 T cell receptor beta chains were sequenced from one sample in a study of T cells in localized non-small cell lung cancer (TCRdb year 2020). Receptor amplification or capture employed the immunoSEQ multiplex PCR assay. TCRdb carries this immuneACCESS record with in-frame sequences only. Its versions omit some clonotypes, under half of them owing to an unresolved V gene in the studies checked, with the rest unexplained. Counted in this sample were roughly 24,000 clones; roughly nine tenths of them appeared once. The ten largest make up over 20% of the sample. This specimen was peripheral blood, taken before any cancer treatment. These receptors all stem from a man aged 40 to 70 with stage I squamous cell lung carcinoma.

The rearrangement links TRBV5-4 to TRBJ2-3; 14 bases map to TRBD2. Trimming at V came to 4 bases and at J to 6 bases, leaving 4 bases not matched to a gene. The V gene's germline CDR1 is SGHNT and CDR2 YYREEE (reference sequence). CDR3 size: 15 residues. CDR3 amino acids: CASSEGTSGGDTQYF. The CDR3, as DNA: TGTGCCAGCAGCGAGGGGACTAGCGGGGGCGATACGCAGTATTTT.

This clone occurred a few times. CDR3 protein: CASLPPISGELFF. The CDR3 nucleotides are TGTGCCAGCCTCCCCCCCATATCGGGGGAGCTGTTTTTT. This sequence joins TRBV7-9 and TRBJ2-2; D call uncertain. CDR1 and CDR2 (germline): SEHNR, FQNEAQ (reference sequence). The CDR3 contains 13 residues. V gave up 8 bases and J gave up 8 bases, with 15 bases separating them.

This rearrangement joins TRBV10-3 to TRBJ1-2; 8 bases agree with TRBD1. Germline lookup yields CDR1 ENHRY and CDR2 SYGVKD. The J segment lost 4 bases and the V segment lost 6 bases, leaving 7 bases of the junction unmatched. CDR3 length equals 14 residues. In DNA, the CDR3 is TGTGCCATCAGCCCCGGACAGGGTGGCTATGGCTACACCTTC. Protein product: CAISPGQGGYGYTF.

The gene calls are TRBV28 and TRBJ1-4; D is perhaps TRBD1 (6 bases). CDR1 MDHEN and CDR2 SYDVKM come from the germline V gene. The CDR3 loop spans 14 amino acids. The V end lost 5 bases, the J end lost 4 bases, and 11 bases lay between the germline ends. The CDR3 DNA follows: TGTGCCAGCAGTAAAGGACAGCATAATGAAAAACTGTTTTTT. Protein sequence: CASSKGQHNEKLFF.

The chain uses TRBV10-3 and TRBJ1-5, with TRBD1 as a possible D gene (5 bases). Germline loops: CDR1 ENHRY, CDR2 SYGVKD. V lost 3 bases and J 4 bases, leaving 13 bases between the germline ends. The CDR3 runs 15 residues. CDR3 nucleotides: TGTGCCATCAGTGAAACTCAGGGAAAGAATCAGCCCCAGCATTTT. It encodes CAISETQGKNQPQHF.

The CDR3 here is CASSQAGLSTDTQYF. DNA of the CDR3: TGCGCCAGCAGCCAAGCGGGGCTAAGCACAGATACGCAGTATTTT. This chain links TRBV4-1 with TRBJ2-3; D possibly uses TRBD1 or TRBD2 (5 bases each). Germline-derived CDR1 and CDR2 are MGHRA and YSYEKL. V shed 1 base and J shed 0 bases, with 8 bases lying between them. The CDR3 length is 15 residues.

This sequence joins TRBV6-1 and TRBJ2-2; D is possibly TRBD2 (5 bases). This CDR3 spans 16 amino acids. Germline values: CDR1 MNHNS, CDR2 SASEGT. V dropped 0 bases and J dropped 6 bases, with 14 bases sitting between them. The CDR3 bases are TGTGCCAGCAGTGAAGCAGGAGGCAGGTATTCCGGGGAGCTGTTTTTT. This codes for CASSEAGGRYSGELFF.

This sequence joins TRBV21-1 and TRBJ2-7; TRBD2 was called by the table and not checked on the DNA. TRBV21-1 is noted as a pseudogene. This CDR3 has 17 residues. The CDR3 loop is CASSYSSSGGPSYEQYF. CDR3 DNA: TGTGCCAGCAGCTACTCCTCTAGCGGGGGTCCCTCCTACGAGCAGTACTTC.

The chain links TRBV27 to TRBJ1-1, with TRBD1 as a possible D gene (6 bases). The germline gives CDR1 MNHEY, CDR2 SMNVEV (reference sequence). The V end lost 2 bases, the J end lost 1 base, and 11 bases lay between the germline ends. The CDR3 covers 15 residues. This CDR3 reads CASSLHGGPNTEAFF. CDR3 coding DNA: TGTGCCAGCAGTTTACACGGGGGCCCGAACACTGAAGCTTTCTTT.

V is TRBV5-8 and J is TRBJ2-3, with 7 bases matching TRBD2. After removal of 2 bases from V and 4 bases from J, the junction contained 7 bases not matched to a gene. The germline V gene encodes CDR1 SGHTS and CDR2 YDEGEE. This CDR3 region has 15 residues. CDR3 sequence: CASSFWSGVADTQYF. CDR3 nucleotide sequence: TGTGCCAGCAGCTTTTGGAGCGGGGTGGCAGATACGCAGTATTTT.

The gene calls are TRBV28 and TRBJ1-4; possible D gene TRBD1, 5 bases. V was clipped by 7 bases and J by 8 bases, with 23 bases between them. Germline V gives CDR1 MDHEN, CDR2 SYDVKM. This CDR3 is built from 16 residues. The CDR3 bases are TGTGCCAGCAATGGTCTTTCAGCCAGGGAAGGGGAAAAACTGTTTTTT. It yields the protein CASNGLSAREGEKLFF.

The chain combines TRBV13 with TRBJ1-3, with D unresolved. Trimming pared 6 bases from V and 0 bases from J, leaving 9 bases between. This CDR3 has 14 residues. The germline gives CDR1 PRHDT, CDR2 FYEKMQ (reference sequence). CDR3: CASSWELSGNTIYF. The CDR3, as DNA: TGTGCCAGCAGTTGGGAACTCTCTGGAAACACCATATATTTT. Filled out from reference TRBV13 and TRBJ1-3, the complete variable domain reads AAGVIQSPRHLIKEKRETATLKCYPIPRHDTVYWYQQGPGQDPQFLISFYEKMQSDKGSIPDRFSAQQFSDYHSELNMSSLELGDSALYFCASSWELSGNTIYFGEGSWLTVV.

The chain uses TRBV18 and TRBJ1-2; 10 bases match TRBD1. CDR1 is KGHSH and CDR2 is LQKENI in the germline V gene. There are 14 residues in the CDR3. The J segment lost 4 bases and the V segment lost 3 bases, leaving 2 bases of the junction unmatched. The CDR3 here is CASSPGTGAYGYTF. Here the CDR3 DNA reads TGTGCCAGCTCACCCGGGACAGGGGCCTATGGCTACACCTTC.

The gene calls are TRBV10-1 and TRBJ1-1; no firm D call. The ends were cut back, 0 bases at V and 3 bases at J, with 2 bases in the middle. Germline V lookup: CDR1 WNHNN, CDR2 SYGVQD (reference sequence). The CDR3 runs 12 residues. The CDR3 bases are TGCGCCAGCAGTGAGTCTGACACTGAAGCTTTCTTT. Translating it yields CASSESDTEAFF.

This clone has just a few counts. CDR3 in DNA: TGTGCCAGCAGCTTAGTCGGCGGGGGCAGGGAGCAGTACTTC. It is translated as CASSLVGGGREQYF. The chain is built from TRBV11-2 and TRBJ2-7, with D maybe TRBD2 (7 bases). Germline loops: CDR1 SGHAT, CDR2 FQNNGV. V lost 1 base, J lost 7 bases, and 14 bases lay in between. CDR3 length equals 14 residues.

The chain joins TRBV7-7 to TRBJ2-3, with D uncertain. The CDR3 is made up of 15 amino acids. Trimming stripped 5 bases from V and 1 base from J, with 13 bases between. Germline CDR1 reads SSHAT; CDR2 reads FNYEAQ (reference sequence). Written as DNA, the CDR3 is TGTGCCAGCAGCCCCCTGGCGTCGGGCACAGATACGCAGTATTTT. Encoded protein: CASSPLASGTDTQYF.

The gene calls are TRBV19 and TRBJ2-7; 9 bases line up with TRBD2. The CDR3 is 16 residues long. V shed 7 bases and J 2 bases; nucleotides not matched to a gene: 12. Looked up from germline, CDR1 is LNHDA and CDR2 is SQIVND (reference sequence). The CDR3 DNA follows: TGTGCCAGTACCTCGCGGGCGGGGGGGGACGCCTACGAGCAGTACTTC. This codes for CASTSRAGGDAYEQYF.

The J gene is TRBJ1-1, the V gene TRBV10-3; D perhaps matches TRBD1 (5 bases). The ends were cut back, 5 bases at V and 7 bases at J, with 17 bases in the middle. Germline V lookup: CDR1 ENHRY, CDR2 SYGVKD. The CDR3 sequence is 14 residues long. The CDR3 region is CAISSPGRLGEAFF. In nucleotides, the CDR3 is TGTGCCATCAGTTCGCCAGGGAGGTTGGGTGAAGCTTTCTTT.

The chain is built from TRBV19 and TRBJ2-7; weak D call: TRBD1 (5 bases). V lost 4 bases and J 3 bases, leaving 16 bases between the germline ends. The germline V gene encodes CDR1 LNHDA and CDR2 SQIVND (reference sequence). The CDR3 runs to 15 residues. CDR3 region: CASSTAWGFGYEQYF. In DNA form, the CDR3 reads TGTGCCAGTAGTACCGCGTGGGGCTTTGGCTACGAGCAGTACTTC.

The chain is built from TRBV28 and TRBJ1-2; no firm D call. The CDR3 is made up of 13 amino acids. CDR1 is MDHEN and CDR2 is SYDVKM in the germline V gene. The CDR3 DNA is TGTGCGGGGTCCCGCAGCACAAACTATGGCTACACCTTC. Translation gives CAGSRSTNYGYTF.

The chain carries TRBV19 and TRBJ1-1; D unclear. There are 14 residues in the CDR3. V was trimmed by 3 bases and J by 0 bases, leaving 8 bases between them. In germline, CDR1 is LNHDA, CDR2 SQIVND (reference sequence). Here the CDR3 reads CASSMSPVNTEAFF. DNA for the CDR3: TGTGCCAGTAGTATGAGCCCTGTGAACACTGAAGCTTTCTTT. Full variable domain (remainder filled in from reference TRBV19 and TRBJ1-1): DGGITQSPKYLFRKEGQNVTLSCEQNLNHDAMYWYRQDPGQGLRLIYYSQIVNDFQKGDIAEGYSVSREKKESFPLTVTSAQKNPTAFYLCASSMSPVNTEAFFGQGTRLTVV.

This chain links TRBV6-4 with TRBJ2-1; 8 bases fit TRBD2. V dropped 4 bases and J dropped 8; count of bases not matched to a gene: 7. The CDR3 extends over 14 amino acids. Germline CDR1 and CDR2: MRHNA and SNTAGT. The CDR3 here is CASSAQGLGDEQFF. The DNA for the CDR3 is TGTGCCAGCAGTGCCCAGGGACTAGGAGATGAGCAGTTCTTC.

This chain connects TRBV5-6 to TRBJ2-3; perhaps TRBD1 as D (6 bases). Germline lookup yields CDR1 SGHDT and CDR2 YYEEEE. Trimming left V 2 bases short and J 6 bases short, with 10 bases between. This CDR3 has 13 residues. CDR3 region: CASSFTGSDTQYF. The CDR3 DNA reads TGTGCCAGCAGCTTTACAGGGTCTGATACGCAGTATTTT.

The chain combines TRBV19 with TRBJ2-2; no reliable D call. The germline V gene has CDR1 LNHDA and CDR2 SQIVND (reference sequence). Trimming stripped 4 bases from V and 4 bases from J, with 13 bases between. The CDR3 loop spans 15 amino acids. CDR3 amino acids: CASSTAGRPTGELFF. The CDR3 nucleotides read TGTGCCAGTAGTACGGCCGGGCGCCCCACCGGGGAGCTGTTTTTT.